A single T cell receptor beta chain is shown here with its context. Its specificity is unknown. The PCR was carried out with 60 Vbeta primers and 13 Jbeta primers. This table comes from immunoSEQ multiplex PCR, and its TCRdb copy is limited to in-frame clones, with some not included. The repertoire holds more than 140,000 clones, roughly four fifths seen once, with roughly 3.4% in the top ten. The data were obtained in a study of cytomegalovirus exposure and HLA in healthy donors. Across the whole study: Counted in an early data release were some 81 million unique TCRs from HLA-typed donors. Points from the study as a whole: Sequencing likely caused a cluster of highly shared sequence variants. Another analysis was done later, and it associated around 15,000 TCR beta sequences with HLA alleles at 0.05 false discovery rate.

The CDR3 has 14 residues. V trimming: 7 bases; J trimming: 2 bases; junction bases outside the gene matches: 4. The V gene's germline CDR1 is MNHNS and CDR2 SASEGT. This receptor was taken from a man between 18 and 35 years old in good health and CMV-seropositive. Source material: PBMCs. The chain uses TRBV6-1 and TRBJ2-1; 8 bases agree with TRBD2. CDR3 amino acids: CASTGLGAYNEQFF. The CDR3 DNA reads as TGTGCCAGCACGGGACTAGGAGCCTACAATGAGCAGTTCTTC.